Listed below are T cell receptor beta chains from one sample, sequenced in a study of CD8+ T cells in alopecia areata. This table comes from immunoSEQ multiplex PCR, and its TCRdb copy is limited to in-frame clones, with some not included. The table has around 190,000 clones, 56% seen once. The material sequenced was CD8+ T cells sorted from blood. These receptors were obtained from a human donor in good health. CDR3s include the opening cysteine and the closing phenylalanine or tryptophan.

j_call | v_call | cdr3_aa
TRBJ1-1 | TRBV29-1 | CSLGQGDEAFF
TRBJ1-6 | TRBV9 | CASSVDRSNSPLHF
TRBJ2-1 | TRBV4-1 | CASSQVGGVADEQFF
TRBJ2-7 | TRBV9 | CASSVEGMNEQYF
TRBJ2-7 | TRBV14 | CASGETSYEQYF
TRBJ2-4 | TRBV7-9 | CASSLASEVGGIQYF
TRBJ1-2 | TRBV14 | CASRSTGHYGYTF
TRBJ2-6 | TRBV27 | CASSTLRGHLSGANVLTF
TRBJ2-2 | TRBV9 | CASSLSSGELFF
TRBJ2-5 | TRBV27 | CASSPSRETQYF
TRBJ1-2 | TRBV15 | CATSRDLRIANYGYTF
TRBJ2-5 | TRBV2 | CASSDTGGPGGAQYF
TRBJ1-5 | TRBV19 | CASSGTGGGNQPQHF
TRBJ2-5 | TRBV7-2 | CASSDYSREETQYF
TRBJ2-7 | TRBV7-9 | CASSPPVGAHEQYF
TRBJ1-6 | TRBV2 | CASRGTGGLNSPLHF
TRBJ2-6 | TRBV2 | CASGGESTFPGANVLTF
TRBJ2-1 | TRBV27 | CASSFKASGGNEQFF
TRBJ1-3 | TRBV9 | CASSVEAGNGNTIYF
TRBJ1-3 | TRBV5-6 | CASSYPGQESHTIYF
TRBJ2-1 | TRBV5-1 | CASSWRQGISYNEQFF
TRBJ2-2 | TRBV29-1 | CSVVDRENTGELFF
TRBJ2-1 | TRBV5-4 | CASRKDSYNEQFF
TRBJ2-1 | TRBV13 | CASSPTSSYNEQFF